This T cell receptor beta chain came from a study of T cell changes during pregnancy in multiple sclerosis. Sequencing used immunoSEQ multiplex PCR; TCRdb keeps in-frame clones, though not all of them. Among tens of thousands of clones, roughly 90% were seen once, and the ten largest hold 1.5% to 2%. Trimming stripped 8 bases from V and 5 bases from J, with 9 bases between. Germline V gene sequence: CDR1 ENHRY, CDR2 SYGVKD. This CDR3 spans 12 amino acids. In this sample, this clone turned up once. The sequences come from peripheral blood, collected in the first trimester of pregnancy. The chain carries TRBV10-3 and TRBJ1-4, with no clear D. The origin of this receptor is a female donor with multiple sclerosis, enrolled in a pregnancy study. CDR3 DNA sequence: TGTGCCATCGGAGCTCCCAATGAAAAACTGTTTTTT. This encodes CAIGAPNEKLFF.